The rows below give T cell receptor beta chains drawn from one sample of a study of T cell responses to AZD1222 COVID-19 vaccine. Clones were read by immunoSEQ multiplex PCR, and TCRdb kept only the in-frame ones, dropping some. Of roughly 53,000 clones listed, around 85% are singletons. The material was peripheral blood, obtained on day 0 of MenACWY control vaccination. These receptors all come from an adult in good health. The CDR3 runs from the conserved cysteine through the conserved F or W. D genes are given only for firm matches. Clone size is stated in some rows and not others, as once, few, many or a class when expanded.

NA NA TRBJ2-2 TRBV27 CASRKGQIVNTGELFF TGTGCCAGCAGGAAAGGACAGATCGTTAACACCGGGGAGCTGTTTTTT
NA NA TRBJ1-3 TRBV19 CASSLQGSGNTIYF TGTGCCAGTAGTTTACAGGGCTCTGGAAACACCATATATTTT
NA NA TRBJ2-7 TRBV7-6 CASSSSIQGGFYEQYF TGTGCCAGCAGCTCATCTATACAGGGGGGGTTCTACGAGCAGTACTTC
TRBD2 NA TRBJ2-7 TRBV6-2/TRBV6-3 CASSHDLAGGSYEQYF TGTGCCAGCAGTCATGATCTAGCGGGTGGCTCCTACGAGCAGTACTTC
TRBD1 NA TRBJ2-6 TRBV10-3 CAISRVSQGDLGANVLTF TGTGCCATCAGTCGCGTCTCACAGGGGGACCTTGGGGCCAACGTCCTGACTTTC
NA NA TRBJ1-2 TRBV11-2 CASSLEAVSWGYTF TGTGCCAGCAGCTTAGAGGCGGTCTCGTGGGGCTACACCTTC
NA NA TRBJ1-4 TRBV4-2 CASSQARATTNEKLFF TGTGCCAGCAGCCAAGCTCGTGCAACAACTAATGAAAAACTGTTTTTT
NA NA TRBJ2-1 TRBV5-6 CASSLVYRDSYNEQFF TGTGCCAGCAGCTTGGTTTATAGGGACTCCTACAATGAGCAGTTCTTC
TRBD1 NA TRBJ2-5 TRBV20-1 CSASRRTGGKETQYF TGCAGTGCTAGTCGGCGGACAGGGGGTAAAGAGACCCAGTACTTC
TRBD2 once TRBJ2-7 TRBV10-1 CPSTPPGERENEQYF TGCCCCAGCACTCCTCCGGGGGAGCGGGAGAACGAGCAGTACTTC
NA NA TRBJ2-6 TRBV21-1 CASLGQGSGGANVLTF TGTGCCAGTCTGGGACAGGGGAGCGGTGGGGCCAACGTCCTGACTTTC
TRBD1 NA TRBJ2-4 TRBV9 CASSVGQGVAKNIQYF TGTGCCAGCAGCGTAGGGCAGGGGGTGGCCAAAAACATTCAGTACTTC
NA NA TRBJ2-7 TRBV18 CASSKTPTHYEQYF TGTGCCAGCTCTAAAACACCCACGCACTACGAGCAGTACTTC
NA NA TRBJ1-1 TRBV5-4 CASSPRGDTEAFF TGTGCCAGCAGCCCGCGGGGGGACACTGAAGCTTTCTTT
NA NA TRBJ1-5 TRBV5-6 CASSSRGSSQPQHF TGTGCCAGCAGCTCTCGGGGTTCGAGTCAGCCCCAGCATTTT
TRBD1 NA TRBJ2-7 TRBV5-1 CASSPGQNSDEQYF TGCGCCAGCAGCCCGGGACAGAACTCGGACGAGCAGTACTTC
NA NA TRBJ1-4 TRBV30 CAWSALGGTNEKLFF TGTGCCTGGAGTGCCTTGGGAGGGACTAATGAAAAACTGTTTTTT
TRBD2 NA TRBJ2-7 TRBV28 CASRRTSGRYEQYF TGTGCCAGCCGTAGGACTAGCGGGCGCTACGAGCAGTACTTC
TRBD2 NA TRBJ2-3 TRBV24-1 CATSDLGAGGHLYTQYF TGTGCCACCAGTGATTTGGGAGCGGGAGGGCATTTGTATACGCAGTATTTT
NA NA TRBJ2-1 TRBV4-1 CASSLPRAVSYNEQFF TGCGCCAGCAGCCTTCCCAGAGCGGTATCCTACAATGAGCAGTTCTTC
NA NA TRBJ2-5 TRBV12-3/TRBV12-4 CASSSTRKETQYF TGTGCCAGCAGTTCGACTAGAAAAGAGACCCAGTACTTC
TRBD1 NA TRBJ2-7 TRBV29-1 CSVVQGTQVEQYF TGCAGCGTAGTACAGGGGACCCAGGTCGAGCAGTACTTC
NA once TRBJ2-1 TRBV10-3 CAISASAGSSYNEQFF TGTGCCATCAGTGCCTCTGCGGGGAGCTCCTACAATGAGCAGTTCTTC
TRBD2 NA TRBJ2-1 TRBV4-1 CASSQDPLGLAGDNEQFF TGCGCCAGCAGCCAAGATCCTCTAGGACTAGCGGGAGACAATGAGCAGTTCTTC
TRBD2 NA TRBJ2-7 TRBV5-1 CASSLAAGTSGRAKEQYF TGCGCCAGCAGCTTGGCCGCCGGGACTAGCGGGAGGGCTAAGGAGCAGTACTTC
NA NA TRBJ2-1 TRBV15 CATSRDLGDTRDEQFF TGTGCCACCAGCAGAGATTTGGGGGACACACGCGATGAGCAGTTCTTC
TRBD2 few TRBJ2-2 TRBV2 CASSKLATMNTGELFF TGTGCCAGCAGTAAACTAGCGACTATGAACACCGGGGAGCTGTTTTTT
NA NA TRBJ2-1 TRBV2 CASSELQGSSYNEQFF TGTGCCAGCAGTGAGTTACAGGGCAGCTCCTACAATGAGCAGTTCTTC
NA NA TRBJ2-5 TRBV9 CASRGREAETQYF TGTGCCAGTAGGGGGCGGGAGGCTGAGACCCAGTACTTC
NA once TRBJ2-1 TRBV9 CASSPRDGGYLSRSYNEQFF TGTGCCAGCAGCCCACGAGACGGAGGGTATCTTAGTAGGTCCTACAATGAGCAGTTCTTC
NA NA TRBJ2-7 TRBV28 CASSFASSYEQYF TGTGCCAGCAGTTTTGCCTCGTCCTACGAGCAGTACTTC
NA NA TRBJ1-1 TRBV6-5 CASSRDRTGAEAFF TGTGCCAGCAGTCGCGACAGGACGGGCGCTGAAGCTTTCTTT
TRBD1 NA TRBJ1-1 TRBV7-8 CASSFQGGRTKTEAFF TGTGCCAGCAGCTTCCAGGGGGGGCGGACGAAAACTGAAGCTTTCTTT
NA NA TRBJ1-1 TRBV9 CASSGGLLNTEAFF TGTGCCAGCAGCGGAGGACTATTGAACACTGAAGCTTTCTTT
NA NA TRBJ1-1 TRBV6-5 CASRAGRFNTEAFF TGTGCCAGCAGAGCAGGGCGGTTTAACACTGAAGCTTTCTTT
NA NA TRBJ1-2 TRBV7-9 CASSSNSYYGYTF TGTGCCAGCAGCTCGAACAGCTACTATGGCTACACCTTC
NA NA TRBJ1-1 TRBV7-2 CASSLFPGVTEAFF TGTGCCAGCAGCTTATTCCCGGGGGTCACTGAAGCTTTCTTT
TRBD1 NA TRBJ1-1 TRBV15 CATSRGTGRGTEAFF TGTGCCACCAGCAGAGGGACAGGGCGAGGGACTGAAGCTTTCTTT
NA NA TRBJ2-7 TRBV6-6 CASSYSPRSDDEQYF TGTGCCAGCAGTTACAGTCCCAGGAGTGACGACGAGCAGTACTTC
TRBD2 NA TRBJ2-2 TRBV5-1 CASSLDLAGEPNTGELFF TGCGCCAGCAGCTTGGATTTAGCGGGAGAACCGAACACCGGGGAGCTGTTTTTT